These 5 T cell receptor beta chains originate from one sample sequenced in a study of shared clonotypes between healthy human individuals. CD45RO-negative CD8 cells positively selected for CCR7 made up the naive population, which excluded terminally differentiated effector memory CD45RA+ cells. TCRdb's copy holds only in-frame clones and misses some; the assay was immunoSEQ multiplex PCR. The data show about 590,000 clones, about 95% seen once. The specimen was naive CD8+ T cells sorted from blood. These receptors originate from a woman aged 30 to 39 in good health.

The chain combines TRBV28 with TRBJ1-1, with TRBD1 matching over 7 bases. Germline CDR1 reads MDHEN; CDR2 reads SYDVKM. The V segment lost 2 bases and the J segment 4 bases; nucleotides outside the gene matches: 4. CDR3 length equals 14 residues. The CDR3 DNA reads TGTGCCAGCAGTTTACCCCCAGGGGGCACTGAAGCTTTCTTT. Translated: CASSLPPGGTEAFF.

The rearrangement uses TRBV7-2 and TRBJ2-5, with D unresolved. CDR1 and CDR2 from the germline V gene are SGHTA and FQGNSA. The CDR3 is 15 residues long. V shed 10 bases and J shed 2 bases, with 20 bases lying between them. The CDR3 reads CAISSRLILQETQYF. The CDR3 DNA follows: TGTGCCATATCCTCCAGGTTAATCCTTCAAGAGACCCAGTACTTC.

This chain connects TRBV27 to TRBJ1-5; no clear D. V was clipped by 8 bases and J by 0 bases, with 14 bases between them. The CDR3 length is 15 residues. Germline loops: CDR1 MNHEY, CDR2 SMNVEV (reference sequence). CDR3 in amino acids: CASSAFALSNQPQHF. For the CDR3, the DNA is TGTGCCAGCTCGGCGTTTGCCCTTAGCAATCAGCCCCAGCATTTT.

The rearrangement joins TRBV5-4 to TRBJ2-7; 9 bases match TRBD1. The CDR3 covers 17 residues. Germline CDR1 SGHNT, CDR2 YYREEE (reference sequence). Trimming took 3 bases from V and 4 from J; bases not matched to a gene: 14. CDR3 sequence reads: CASSYSGQGWSGYEQYF. DNA of the CDR3: TGTGCCAGCAGCTACAGCGGACAGGGGTGGTCGGGTTACGAGCAGTACTTC.

The rearrangement joins TRBV27 to TRBJ2-1, with 7 bases lining up with TRBD2. CDR1 is MNHEY, CDR2 SMNVEV, per germline (reference sequence). The junction had 5 bases not matched to a gene; V was cut back by 3 bases and J by 6 bases. The CDR3 contains 14 residues. In nucleotides, the CDR3 is TGTGCCAGCAGTTTGCCGGGGAGGGGCAATGAGCAGTTCTTC. It encodes CASSLPGRGNEQFF.